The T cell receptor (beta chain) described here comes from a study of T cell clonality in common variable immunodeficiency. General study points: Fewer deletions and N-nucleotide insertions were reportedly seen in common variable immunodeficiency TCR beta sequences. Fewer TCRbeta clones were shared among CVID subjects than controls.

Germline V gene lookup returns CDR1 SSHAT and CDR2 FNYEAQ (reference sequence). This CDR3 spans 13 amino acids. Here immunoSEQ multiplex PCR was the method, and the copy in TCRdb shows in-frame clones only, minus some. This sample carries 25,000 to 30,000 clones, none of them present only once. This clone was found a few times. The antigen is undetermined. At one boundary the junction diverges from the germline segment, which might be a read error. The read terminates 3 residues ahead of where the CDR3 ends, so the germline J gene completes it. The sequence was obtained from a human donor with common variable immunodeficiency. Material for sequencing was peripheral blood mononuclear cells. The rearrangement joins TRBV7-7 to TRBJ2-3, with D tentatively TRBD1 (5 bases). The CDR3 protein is CASSLLLSGTQYF. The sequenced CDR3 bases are TGTGCTAGCAGCTTGCTTTTATCAGGGACG.